The 18 T cell receptor beta chains listed next were all sequenced from one sample in a study of T cells in Graves' hyperthyroidism and ophthalmopathy. Regions amplified from RNA transcripts were the TCR beta CDR3 regions. First-round RT-PCR with HTBI primers amplified the TCR CDR3 region. Each CDR3 protein gets one entry after TCRdb re-called the multiplex PCR reads with MiXCR. This sample carries about 350,000 distinct CDR3 sequences, 18% of them seen once, and the ten largest clones take 15% to 18%. The material sequenced was blood. The receptors were sampled from a woman in her thirties or forties with Graves' ophthalmopathy.

The chain employs TRBV20-1 and TRBJ1-5; 7 bases line up with TRBD1. The CDR3 is made up of 12 amino acids. Per germline, CDR1 DFQATT and CDR2 SNEGSKA (reference sequence). V was pared by 6 bases and J by 4 bases, with 3 bases of the junction left unmatched. Written as DNA, the CDR3 is TGCAGTGCCCGGGACAGAAATCAGCCCCAGCATTTT. Protein sequence: CSARDRNQPQHF.

This clonotype was detected ten times or more. The rearrangement links TRBV5-1 to TRBJ2-5; D could derive from TRBD1 or TRBD2 (5 bases each). V lost 3 bases and J lost 1, with 10 bases in between. The CDR3 has 14 amino acids. Germline V gene sequence: CDR1 SGHRS, CDR2 YFSETQ. The CDR3 region has the DNA TGCGCCAGCAGCTGGGGGTCTTCCCAAGAGACCCAGTACTTC. Translation: CASSWGSSQETQYF.

This clonotype was seen ten or more times. J is TRBJ1-5 and V is TRBV19, with 9 bases that match TRBD1. Germline V CDR1 and CDR2: LNHDA, SQIVND (reference sequence). V was clipped by 6 bases and J by 7 bases; unmatched bases: 19. CDR3 length: 18 residues. The CDR3 region is CASRRDTGGDVSSQPQHF. CDR3 nucleotide sequence: TGTGCCAGTAGGAGAGACACAGGGGGCGATGTGAGTAGCCAGCCCCAGCATTTT.

This clonotype was seen repeatedly, ten times or more. The rearrangement links TRBV7-9 to TRBJ2-7; 9 bases align to TRBD1. The junction had 4 bases not matched to a gene; V was cut back by 1 base and J by 12 bases. The CDR3 is 12 amino acids. Looked up from germline, CDR1 is SEHNR and CDR2 is FQNEAQ (reference sequence). CDR3 sequence reads: CASSLVTGGLYF. For the CDR3, the DNA is TGTGCCAGCAGCTTAGTCACAGGGGGCTTGTACTTC.

This clonotype appeared a few times. The chain joins TRBV5-1 to TRBJ2-7, with 13 bases matching TRBD2. J was trimmed by 3 bases and V by 4 bases; bases with no gene match: 16. There are 19 residues in the CDR3. From germline, CDR1 is SGHRS and CDR2 YFSETQ. The CDR3 is CASSRRISGTSGIFYEQYF. The DNA for the CDR3 is TGCGCCAGCAGCCGGCGAATTTCCGGGACTAGCGGGATATTCTACGAGCAGTACTTC.

DNA for the CDR3: TGTGCCTGGATTCTCTTCGGACAGGCTGCGCTTACGAACACTGAAGCTTTCTTT. The encoded protein is CAWILFGQAALTNTEAFF. The chain links TRBV30 to TRBJ1-1; 7 bases line up with TRBD1. Germline V lookup: CDR1 GTSNPN, CDR2 SVGIG (reference sequence). The CDR3 contains 18 residues. V was pared by 4 bases and J by 1 base, with 18 bases of the junction left unmatched.

The CDR3 DNA follows: TGTGCCAGCAGCCAAGAGGGACAAGGTGAAGAGACCCAGTACTTC. Translating it yields CASSQEGQGEETQYF. The chain carries TRBV3-1 and TRBJ2-5; weak D call: TRBD1 (6 bases). Germline CDR1 is LGHDT and CDR2 is YNNKEL (reference sequence). V lost 0 bases, J lost 3 bases, and 11 bases lay in between. The CDR3 has 15 amino acids.

This clonotype was counted ten times or more. The rearrangement links TRBV19 to TRBJ1-5; 8 positions agree with TRBD1. Per germline, CDR1 LNHDA and CDR2 SQIVND (reference sequence). The CDR3 has 14 amino acids. V lost 6 bases to trimming and J lost 3 bases; unmatched junction nucleotides: 4. CDR3 nucleotide sequence: TGTGCCAGTAGCGACAGGGGATTCAATCAGCCCCAGCATTTT. It encodes CASSDRGFNQPQHF. Looking up the rest from reference TRBV19 and TRBJ1-5 gives the full variable domain: DGGITQSPKYLFRKEGQNVTLSCEQNLNHDAMYWYRQDPGQGLRLIYYSQIVNDFQKGDIAEGYSVSREKKESFPLTVTSAQKNPTAFYLCASSDRGFNQPQHFGDGTRLSIL.

Many counts were recorded for this clonotype. This rearrangement joins TRBV20-1 to TRBJ2-7; either TRBD1 or TRBD2 may supply D (5 bases each). The germline V and J ends were trimmed by 3 bases and 7 bases, with 10 bases remaining between them. There are 11 residues in the CDR3. Germline-derived CDR1 and CDR2 are DFQATT and SNEGSKA (reference sequence). CDR3 nucleotide sequence: TGCAGTGCTAGGGTGAGGGGTGAGCAGTACTTC. Its translation is CSARVRGEQYF.

This clonotype appeared many times. The rearrangement uses TRBV27 and TRBJ2-2; 9 bases map to TRBD2. The V segment lost 5 bases and the J segment 4 bases; nucleotides outside the gene matches: 8. The CDR3 spans 16 residues. From germline, CDR1 is MNHEY and CDR2 SMNVEV (reference sequence). This CDR3 reads CASSKVAGAGTGELFF. The CDR3 DNA is TGTGCCAGCAGTAAAGTAGCGGGAGCGGGCACCGGGGAGCTGTTTTTT.

This clonotype was seen at least ten times. The rearrangement links TRBV5-5 to TRBJ1-1, with D uncertain. The CDR3 has 14 amino acids. The ends were cut back, 0 bases at V and 11 bases at J, with 17 bases in the middle. Germline CDR1 is SGHKS and CDR2 is YYEKEE (reference sequence). The DNA for the CDR3 is TGTGCCAGCAGCTTGGACCCAGGAACAGATCTGGCTTTCTTT. Amino acids: CASSLDPGTDLAFF.

In this sample, this clonotype turned up many times. The chain combines TRBV2 with TRBJ2-1; 13 bases are a match to TRBD2. The germline V gene has CDR1 SNHLY and CDR2 FYNNEI. V shed 0 bases, J shed 7 bases, and the junction held 0 bases outside the gene matches. This CDR3 region has 15 residues. CDR3: CASSEAGLAGNEQFF. The CDR3 DNA sequence: TGTGCCAGCAGTGAAGCGGGACTAGCGGGAAATGAGCAGTTCTTC. Using reference TRBV2 and TRBJ2-1 for the parts outside the CDR3, the full variable domain is EPEVTQTPSHQVTQMGQEVILRCVPISNHLYFYWYRQILGQKVEFLVSFYNNEISEKSEIFDDQFSVERPDGSNFTLKIRSTKLEDSAMYFCASSEAGLAGNEQFFGPGTRLTVL.

This clonotype was detected many times. The chain combines TRBV19 with TRBJ2-2; 8 nucleotides match TRBD1. The germline V gene has CDR1 LNHDA and CDR2 SQIVND (reference sequence). V shed 5 bases, J shed 4 bases, and the junction held 6 bases outside the gene matches. CDR3 length: 15 amino acids. This CDR3 reads CASSPRQGRTGELFF. CDR3 nucleotides: TGTGCCAGTAGTCCCCGACAGGGGCGCACCGGGGAGCTGTTTTTT.

This clonotype was counted ten times or more. This chain connects TRBV20-1 to TRBJ1-5; 9 bases line up with TRBD1. The trim removed 7 bases at V and 4 bases at J, leaving 17 bases unmatched. The CDR3 is 17 residues long. Germline V lookup: CDR1 DFQATT, CDR2 SNEGSKA (reference sequence). Here the CDR3 reads CSVQTSGTGGLNQPQHF. CDR3 nucleotide sequence: TGCAGTGTACAAACCTCCGGTACAGGGGGCCTAAATCAGCCCCAGCATTTT.

The table lists this clonotype with many counts. V is TRBV12-3 or TRBV12-4 and J is TRBJ2-7; 14 nucleotides match TRBD2. The trim removed 3 bases at V and 3 bases at J, leaving 7 bases unmatched. The CDR3 consists of 17 residues. CDR3 DNA sequence: TGTGCCAGCAGTTTGGGGACTAGCGGGAGCCCAGTCTACGAGCAGTACTTC. Translating it yields CASSLGTSGSPVYEQYF.

This clonotype was counted ten times or more. The chain is built from TRBV2 and TRBJ1-1, with D perhaps matching TRBD1 (5 bases). Looked up from germline, CDR1 is SNHLY and CDR2 is FYNNEI. The CDR3 sequence is 15 residues long. Between the trimmed V and J ends, which lost 5 bases and 0 bases, there was a span of 13 bases. CDR3 nucleotide sequence: TGTGCCAGCAGTCAAAACTGGGACGTGAACACTGAAGCTTTCTTT. Translation gives CASSQNWDVNTEAFF.

CDR3 sequence reads: CASNTAQETQYF. The CDR3 DNA sequence: TGCGCCAGTAACACGGCCCAAGAGACCCAGTACTTC. V usage is TRBV5-1 and J usage is TRBJ2-5; D not certain. Trimming removed 8 bases at V and 1 base at J, with 9 bases between. The CDR3 sequence is 12 residues long. Germline assignment: CDR1 SGHRS and CDR2 YFSETQ. The whole variable domain, remainder taken from reference TRBV5-1 and TRBJ2-5, is KAGVTQTPRYLIKTRGQQVTLSCSPISGHRSVSWYQQTPGQGLQFLFEYFSETQRNKGNFPGRFSGRQFSNSRSEMNVSTLELGDSALYLCASNTAQETQYFGPGTRLLVL.

This clonotype was seen a single time. This rearrangement joins TRBV6-1 to TRBJ1-2; the D is unclear. Germline V gene data show CDR1 as MNHNS and CDR2 as SASEGT. Trimming shortened V by 5 bases and J by 0 bases, and 13 bases separated the two germline ends. The CDR3 runs to 15 residues. The DNA for the CDR3 is TGTGCCAGCAGTACGAACAGCCCTACTAACTATGGCTACACCTTC. Translating gives CASSTNSPTNYGYTF.